Described below is a single T cell receptor beta chain sequence and its context. These data are taken from a study of blood T cell repertoires in COVID-19. Trimming removed 2 bases at V and 6 bases at J, with 10 bases between. The CDR3 loop spans 13 amino acids. CDR1 is SGHTA and CDR2 is FQGTGA in the germline V gene. Clones were sequenced by immunoSEQ multiplex PCR, and TCRdb holds only the in-frame ones, with some missing. The sample includes tens of thousands of clones, 86% seen only once; the top ten take about 1.5%. The sequenced material came from peripheral blood. The receptor's source is a woman of 80 years or more with acute or convalescent COVID-19. This chain connects TRBV7-3 to TRBJ1-1; D uncertain. The CDR3 nucleotides read TGTGCCAGCAGCTTAGCTGGGCTCCCTGAAGCTTTCTTT. Its protein product is CASSLAGLPEAFF.